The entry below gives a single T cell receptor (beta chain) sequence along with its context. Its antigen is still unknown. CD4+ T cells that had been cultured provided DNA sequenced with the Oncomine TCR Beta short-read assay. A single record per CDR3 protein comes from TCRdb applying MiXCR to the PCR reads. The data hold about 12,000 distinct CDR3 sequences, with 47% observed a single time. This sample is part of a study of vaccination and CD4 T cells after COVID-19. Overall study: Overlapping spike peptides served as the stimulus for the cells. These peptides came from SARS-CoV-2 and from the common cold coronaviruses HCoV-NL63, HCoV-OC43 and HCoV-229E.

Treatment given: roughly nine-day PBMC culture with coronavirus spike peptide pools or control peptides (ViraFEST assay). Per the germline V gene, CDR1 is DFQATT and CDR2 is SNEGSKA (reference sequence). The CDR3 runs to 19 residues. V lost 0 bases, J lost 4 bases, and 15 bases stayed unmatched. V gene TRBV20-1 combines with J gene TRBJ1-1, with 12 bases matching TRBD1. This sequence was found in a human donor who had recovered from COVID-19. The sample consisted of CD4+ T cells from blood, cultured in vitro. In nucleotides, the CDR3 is TGCAGTGCTAGAGACCCCGCGTCCGGGACAGGGGGCGCGGGCACTGAAGCTTTCTTT. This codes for CSARDPASGTGGAGTEAFF.